Listed here is a single T cell receptor beta chain. Its target is unknown. CD45RO+ cells went into CD8 memory alongside CCR7-negative CD45RA+ TemRA cells. Germline CDR1 MNHEY, CDR2 SVGAGI. CDR3 length: 14 amino acids. V was clipped by 2 bases and J by 8 bases, with 10 bases between them. These data originate in a study of shared clonotypes between healthy human individuals. Study observations and caveats: The low donor count limited represented genetic and exposure-history diversity.

Measured with immunoSEQ multiplex PCR; TCRdb has only the in-frame clones, and not every one. The data contain around 300,000 clones, roughly 91% of them seen just once; the ten biggest clones take up roughly 16%. The clonotype was recovered from a young man in good health. The rearrangement links TRBV6-5 to TRBJ1-6, with D tentatively TRBD1 (5 bases). Material for sequencing was memory CD8+ T cells sorted from blood. As to subset: CD45RO+ cells pooled with CCR7-negative TemRA cells. The CDR3 sequence: CASSYGQGDSPLHF. The DNA of the CDR3 is TGTGCCAGCAGTTACGGGCAGGGAGATTCACCCCTCCACTTT.